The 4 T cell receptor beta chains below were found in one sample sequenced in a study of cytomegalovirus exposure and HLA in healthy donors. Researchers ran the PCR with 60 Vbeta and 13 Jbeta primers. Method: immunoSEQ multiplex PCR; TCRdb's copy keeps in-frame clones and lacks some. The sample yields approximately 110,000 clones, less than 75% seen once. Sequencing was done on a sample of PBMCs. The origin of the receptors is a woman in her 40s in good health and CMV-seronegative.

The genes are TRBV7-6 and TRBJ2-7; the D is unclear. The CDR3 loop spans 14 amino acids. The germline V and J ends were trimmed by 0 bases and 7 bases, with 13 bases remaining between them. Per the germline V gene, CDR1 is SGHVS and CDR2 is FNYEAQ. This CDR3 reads CASSLAQLAGEQYF. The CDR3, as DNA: TGTGCCAGCAGCTTAGCGCAATTAGCTGGTGAGCAGTACTTC.

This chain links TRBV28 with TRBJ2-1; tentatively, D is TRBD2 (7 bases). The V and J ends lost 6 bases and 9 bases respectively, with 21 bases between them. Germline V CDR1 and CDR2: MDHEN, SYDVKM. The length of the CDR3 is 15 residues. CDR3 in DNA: TGTGCCAGCAGCCCCATTACAGGGAGGGGATTTGAGCAGTTCTTC. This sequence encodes CASSPITGRGFEQFF. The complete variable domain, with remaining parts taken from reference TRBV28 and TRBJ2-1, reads DVKVTQSSRYLVKRTGEKVFLECVQDMDHENMFWYRQDPGLGLRLIYFSYDVKMKEKGDIPEGYSVSREKKERFSLILESASTNQTSMYLCASSPITGRGFEQFFGPGTRLTVL.

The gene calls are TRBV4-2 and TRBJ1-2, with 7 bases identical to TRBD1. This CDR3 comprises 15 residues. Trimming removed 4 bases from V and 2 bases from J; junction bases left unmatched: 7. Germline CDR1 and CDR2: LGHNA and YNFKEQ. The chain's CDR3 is CASSPEGRGNYGYTF. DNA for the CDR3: TGTGCCAGCAGCCCCGAAGGCAGGGGGAACTATGGCTACACCTTC.

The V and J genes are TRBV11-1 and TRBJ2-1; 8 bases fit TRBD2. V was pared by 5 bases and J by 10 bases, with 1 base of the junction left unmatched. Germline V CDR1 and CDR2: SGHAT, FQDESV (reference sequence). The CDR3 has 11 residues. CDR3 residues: CASSQREEQFF. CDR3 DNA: TGTGCCAGCAGCCAGCGGGAGGAGCAGTTCTTC.